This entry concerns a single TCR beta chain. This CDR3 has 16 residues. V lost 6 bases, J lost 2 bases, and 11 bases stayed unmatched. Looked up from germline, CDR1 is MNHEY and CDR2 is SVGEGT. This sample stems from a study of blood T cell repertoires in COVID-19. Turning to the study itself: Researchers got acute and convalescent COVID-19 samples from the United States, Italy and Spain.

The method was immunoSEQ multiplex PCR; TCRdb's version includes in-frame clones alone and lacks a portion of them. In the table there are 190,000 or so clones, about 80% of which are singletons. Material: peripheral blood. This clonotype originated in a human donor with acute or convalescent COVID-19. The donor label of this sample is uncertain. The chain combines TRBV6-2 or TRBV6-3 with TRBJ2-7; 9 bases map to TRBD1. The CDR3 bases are TGTGCCAGCAGCTTATACAGGGGGCAAGGGACCTACGAGCAGTACTTC. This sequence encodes CASSLYRGQGTYEQYF.